The entry below describes one TCR beta chain. As yet, its antigen is unknown. The data are from a study of T cells in Graves' hyperthyroidism and ophthalmopathy. Study findings and constraints: Most expanded thyroid clonotypes above 0.001 also appeared in blood. By a 13 V-J model, ophthalmopathy was set apart from stable hyperthyroidism. Progression to ophthalmopathy was predicted a median of 6.5 months early.

Together with thyroid ultrasound, orbital computed tomography, serum thyroxine and TRAb, clinical symptoms were used for diagnoses. Researchers took RNA transcripts and amplified the TCR beta CDR3 regions from them. The HTBI set primed first-round TCR CDR3 RT-PCR. Each CDR3 protein is one row after TCRdb ran MiXCR on the multiplex PCR reads. The data show 660,000 or so distinct CDR3 sequences, 40% to 55% seen once. The clonotype was recovered from an adult man with Graves' disease, either hyperthyroidism or ophthalmopathy (not recorded which). Sequenced input: peripheral blood or thyroid tissue (not recorded which).

The DNA for the CDR3 is TGCAGCGTTGTCAGGGGCGATGGAAACACCATATATTTT. Protein: CSVVRGDGNTIYF. The chain joins TRBV29-1 to TRBJ1-3, with TRBD1 as a possible D gene (6 bases). Germline CDR1 is SQVTM and CDR2 is ANQGSEA. Trimming cost V 4 bases and J 3 bases, with 10 bases left between them. CDR3 length: 13 amino acids.